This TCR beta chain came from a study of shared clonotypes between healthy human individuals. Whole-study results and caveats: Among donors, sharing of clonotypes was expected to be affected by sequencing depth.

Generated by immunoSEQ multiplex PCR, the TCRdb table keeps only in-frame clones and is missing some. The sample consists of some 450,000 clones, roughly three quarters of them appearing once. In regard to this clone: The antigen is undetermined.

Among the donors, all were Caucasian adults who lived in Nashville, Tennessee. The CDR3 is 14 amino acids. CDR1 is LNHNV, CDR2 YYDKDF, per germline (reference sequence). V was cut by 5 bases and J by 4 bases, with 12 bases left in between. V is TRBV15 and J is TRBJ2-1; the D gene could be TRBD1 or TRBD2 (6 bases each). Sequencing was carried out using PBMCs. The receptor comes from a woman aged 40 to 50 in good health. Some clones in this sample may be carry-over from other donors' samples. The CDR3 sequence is CATSGGTPYNEQFF. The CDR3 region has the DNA TGTGCCACCAGCGGCGGGACACCTTACAATGAGCAGTTCTTC.